Listed below are T cell receptor beta chains from one sample, sequenced in a study of T cells after yellow fever vaccination. From the 5' RACE reads, TCRdb called clonotypes with MiXCR, one entry per CDR3 protein. The table shows hundreds of thousands of distinct CDR3 sequences, with approximately 18% occurring only once. The sample here was PBMCs, taken before the yellow fever booster vaccination. The receptors were gathered from a young man who received the YFV17D yellow fever vaccine. CDR3s include the opening cysteine and the closing phenylalanine or tryptophan. The size entry is marked missing in some rows and otherwise reads once, few, many or a size class.

CASSLAGGIGTDTQYF | few | TRBV7-9
CASSLNGGGPDTQYF | few | TRBV12-3/TRBV12-4
CASRTKQGRNTEAFF | - | TRBV12-3/TRBV12-4
CASSFVELGSGETDTQYF | - | TRBV7-3
CATSDRGSLYGYTF | - | TRBV24-1
CASSATGADYGYTF | few | TRBV18
CASSSLSGLETQYF | few | TRBV5-5
CATSDPGSGKAFF | few | TRBV24-1
CASSQDRADHSTDTQYF | - | TRBV4-3
CASSPGGVRSYNEQFF | - | TRBV18
CASSLDAGADAKNIQYF | - | TRBV11-3
CASIGLRPDYEQFF | - | TRBV28
CASSSGTGFWTDTQYF | - | TRBV7-6
CSASPRETQYF | many | TRBV20-1
CATNQRRQETQYF | few | TRBV15
CASTKGGRTGRLAEAFF | few | TRBV6-2/TRBV6-3
CASSPLSRGFYTF | - | TRBV28
CSASSGGAINTQYF | few | TRBV20-1
CASSLRAGGETQYF | few | TRBV12-3/TRBV12-4
CSAYYPAGGLGSYEQYF | few | TRBV20-1
CASSQMSGFGNIQYF | - | TRBV3-1
CASSPGAGSSGNTIYF | many | TRBV6-5
CSAEAGDTQYF | few | TRBV20-1
CASSQDKGPTLNSYF | - | TRBV4-1
CASSEGPNRGLNEQFF | few | TRBV6-1
CASSLANTVYEQYF | few | TRBV5-5
CASSLDRVEQFF | few | TRBV6-5
CSALTRQGEYGYTF | few | TRBV20-1
CASRKGLGQGRDGYTF | - | TRBV4-1
CASTILNANYGYTF | - | TRBV5-5